The clone carrying this T cell receptor (beta chain) was picked up a small number of times. This CDR3 has 15 amino acids. J was trimmed by 10 bases and V by 5 bases; bases with no gene match: 9. The germline V gene has CDR1 LNHDA and CDR2 SQIVND (reference sequence). This entry belongs to a study of blood T cell repertoires in COVID-19. Assay: immunoSEQ multiplex PCR; the TCRdb copy retains only in-frame clones and omits some. The sample holds 230,000 or so clones, approximately 90% seen once. The specimen was PBMCs or T cells enriched from blood (not recorded which). The receptor was isolated from a woman aged 40 to 49 with acute COVID-19. J is TRBJ1-6 and V is TRBV19; TRBD1 matches at 9 bases. CDR3 sequence: CASSAGPGQGSPLHF. In DNA form, the CDR3 reads TGTGCCAGTAGTGCGGGTCCGGGACAGGGATCACCCCTCCACTTT.